A selection of T cell receptor beta chains follows, all from one sample in a study of cytomegalovirus exposure and HLA in healthy donors. Repertoires were generated with immunoSEQ multiplex PCR, while TCRdb's copy carries only in-frame clones and drops some. The top ten hold 5.5% of the sample, which has 100,000 to 150,000 clones, around 8.5% seen once. Input material: PBMCs. These receptors were collected from a man between 35 and 55 years old in good health and CMV-seronegative. Both conserved end residues are part of each CDR3. The D gene is left open where the match is weak.

>TRBJ2-5|TRBD2|TRBV5-1
CASSLGGGIKETQYF
>TRBJ2-1|.|TRBV19
CASSIGGSYNEQFF
>TRBJ1-2|TRBD1|TRBV5-5
CASTKGGTGGLDYGYTF
>TRBJ2-5|.|TRBV4-3
CASSQDRGLGEAQYF
>TRBJ1-6|TRBD1|TRBV27
CASRPGQDNSPLHF
>TRBJ2-7|TRBD2|TRBV15
CATSRDSGGVYEQYF
>TRBJ1-2|.|TRBV5-1
CASSFSTAGLYGYTF
>TRBJ2-3|.|TRBV2
CAQGGATDTQYF
>TRBJ2-5|TRBD1|TRBV5-1
CASSTGTGSRETQYF
>TRBJ1-5|TRBD1|TRBV19
CASSITGGVFQPQHF
>TRBJ2-3|TRBD2|TRBV25-1
CASTQSGVTDTQYF
>TRBJ1-1|TRBD1|TRBV18
CASSPQTGGLSTEAFF
>TRBJ2-1|.|TRBV9
CASSDPPGMPFF
>TRBJ2-7|.|TRBV7-9
CASSLQSGGLEEQYF
>TRBJ2-1|TRBD1|TRBV9
CASSVGQGISSYNEQFF
>TRBJ1-2|.|TRBV4-1
CASSQAPGGPTTNYGYTF
>TRBJ1-1|TRBD1|TRBV7-2
CASSLASTGGNTEAFF
>TRBJ2-4|TRBD1|TRBV5-4
CASSPGQGNIQYF
>TRBJ2-5|TRBD2|TRBV5-6
CASSPGTSGAIWETQYF
>TRBJ1-2|TRBD1|TRBV5-1
CASSSNRGDYGYTF
>TRBJ1-3|.|TRBV11-2
CASSLVFQASGGNTIYF
>TRBJ1-3|.|TRBV2
CASSEGYYRNTIYF
>TRBJ1-5|TRBD1|TRBV5-1
CASTQTGQPNQPQHF
>TRBJ2-5|TRBD1|TRBV7-3
CASSSSGGKAETQYF
>TRBJ1-4|.|TRBV5-5
CASRGPNEKLFF
>TRBJ1-3|.|TRBV6-5
CASSYSRRDGNTIYF
>TRBJ2-1|TRBD2|TRBV7-9
CASSLGLAGGSYNEQFF
>TRBJ1-4|TRBD1|TRBV6-1
CASSKDRGQEKLFF